Listed here are 2 T cell receptor beta chains from one sample, sequenced in a study of blood T cell dynamics during melanoma immunotherapy. Assay: immunoSEQ multiplex PCR; the TCRdb copy retains only in-frame clones and omits some. In the table there are about 10,000 clones, roughly 85% of which are singletons. The time point here: pre-treatment baseline. The material sequenced was blood, taken from a patient treated with checkpoint blockade. These receptors were collected from a human donor with melanoma.

V is TRBV5-3 and J is TRBJ2-7, with D perhaps TRBD1 (7 bases). TRBV5-3 is an ORF, with its function uncertain. The CDR3 sequence is 14 residues long. This chain's CDR3 is CASSFGGTDYEQYV. The DNA for the CDR3 is TGTGCCAGCAGCTTTGGAGGGACAGACTACGAGCAGTACGTC.

The chain joins TRBV7-8 to TRBJ2-2, with 7 bases aligning to TRBD1. The V and J ends lost 5 bases and 3 bases, in that order; junction bases with no gene match: 9. Germline CDR1 and CDR2: SGHVS and FQNEAQ. This CDR3 is 16 amino acids long. DNA for the CDR3: TGTGCCAGCAGCCAATTAACAGGGGAGCACACCGGGGAGCTGTTTTTT. It translates to CASSQLTGEHTGELFF.